This record concerns one T cell receptor (beta chain) sequence. There are 15 residues in the CDR3. The germline V gene has CDR1 MDHEN and CDR2 SYDVKM. Trimming shortened V by 5 bases and J by 2 bases, and 16 bases separated the two germline ends. This specimen comes from a study of blood T cell repertoires in COVID-19. At the level of the study: The United States, Italy and Spain were the sources of the acute and convalescent COVID-19 samples.

In the authors' workflow: Using reference gene primer amplification, nucleated cell counts were estimated. Sequencing was performed with immunoSEQ multiplex PCR; in TCRdb, only in-frame clones are kept and a portion is missing. The DNA was the basis for D and trimming; V, J and clone size are from that table. The sample contains approximately 200,000 clones, around four fifths of which appear only once. The chain carries TRBV28 and TRBJ2-7, with a possible D match to TRBD2 (5 bases). The receptor's source is a woman in her twenties or thirties with acute or convalescent COVID-19. Sequencing used peripheral blood. CDR3 nucleotides: TGTGCCAGCAGTGCGTCCGGGATCCAGGCCTACGAGCAGTACTTC. As protein: CASSASGIQAYEQYF. The whole variable domain, filled in from reference TRBV28 and TRBJ2-7, reads DVKVTQSSRYLVKRTGEKVFLECVQDMDHENMFWYRQDPGLGLRLIYFSYDVKMKEKGDIPEGYSVSREKKERFSLILESASTNQTSMYLCASSASGIQAYEQYFGPGTRLTVT.